Listed here are 6 T cell receptor beta chains from one sample, sequenced in a study of shared clonotypes between healthy human individuals (dated by TCRdb to 2018 to 2020). The protocol used for the library was the immunoSEQ multiplex PCR assay. The immuneACCESS repertoire file appears here via TCRdb, limited to in-frame rearrangements. These files lack a portion of the clones; in checked studies, under half of the deficit traces to unresolved V genes, and the cause of the others is not known. In all, the sample holds over a million clones, and just under 99% of those were seen once. The ten largest account for about 0.34% of the sample. Source material: naive CD4+ T cells sorted from blood. Interpreted using the paper, the cell subset or site label stands for: CD45RA+ positively selected. These receptors were collected from a man aged 30 to 39 in good health.

The rearrangement joins TRBV5-1 to TRBJ2-7, with TRBD2 matching over 10 bases. The CDR3 consists of 15 residues. The trim removed 4 bases at V and 4 bases at J, leaving 8 bases unmatched. Germline CDR1 SGHRS, CDR2 YFSETQ. This CDR3 reads CASSRGTSDHYEQYF. In nucleotides, the CDR3 is TGCGCCAGCAGCCGCGGGACTAGCGATCATTACGAGCAGTACTTC. Full variable domain (outside the CDR3, taken from reference TRBV5-1 and TRBJ2-7): KAGVTQTPRYLIKTRGQQVTLSCSPISGHRSVSWYQQTPGQGLQFLFEYFSETQRNKGNFPGRFSGRQFSNSRSEMNVSTLELGDSALYLCASSRGTSDHYEQYFGPGTRLTVT.

The gene calls are TRBV10-3 and TRBJ1-1, with no clear D. Deletions cut 2 bases from V and 2 bases from J, with 12 bases between. The CDR3 sequence is 15 residues long. The germline V gene has CDR1 ENHRY and CDR2 SYGVKD. CDR3 sequence reads: CAISEKGRGNTEAFF. The CDR3 DNA reads as TGTGCCATCAGTGAGAAGGGTCGGGGAAACACTGAAGCTTTCTTT.

A single count supports this clone. The chain is built from TRBV19 and TRBJ1-2; D may be TRBD1 (6 bases). The CDR3 has 14 amino acids. The germline gives CDR1 LNHDA, CDR2 SQIVND (reference sequence). V was clipped by 10 bases and J by 6 bases, with 21 bases between them. Here the CDR3 DNA reads TGTGCCACTAAGTGGGACAACGCTCGAAATGGCTACACCTTC. This encodes CATKWDNARNGYTF.

The V gene is TRBV11-2, the J gene TRBJ2-1; tentatively, D is TRBD2 (5 bases). V gave up 3 bases and J gave up 3 bases, with 9 bases separating them. Germline V gene sequence: CDR1 SGHAT, CDR2 FQNNGV. CDR3 length: 14 amino acids. CDR3 protein: CASSLGSHYNEQFF. CDR3 coding DNA: TGTGCCAGCAGCTTGGGGAGCCACTACAATGAGCAGTTCTTC.

J is TRBJ1-1 and V is TRBV6-5; D gene uncertain. There are 16 residues in the CDR3. Trimming cost V 0 bases and J 4 bases, with 15 bases left between them. Germline values: CDR1 MNHEY, CDR2 SVGAGI. The DNA for the CDR3 is TGTGCCAGCAGTTACTCGGTCGGGAAATTTGGCACTGAAGCTTTCTTT. Its translation: CASSYSVGKFGTEAFF.

The rearrangement uses TRBV30 and TRBJ2-7, with D unclear. V lost 4 bases and J lost 2, with 9 bases in between. This CDR3 spans 12 amino acids. Germline V gene lookup returns CDR1 GTSNPN and CDR2 SVGIG (reference sequence). CDR3 in amino acids: CAWKSGTYEQYF. CDR3 DNA sequence: TGTGCCTGGAAGAGTGGGACCTACGAGCAGTACTTC.